Listed below are T cell receptor beta chains from one sample, sequenced in a study of metastatic and nonmetastatic thyroid tumors. MiXCR was used by TCRdb to re-call the PCR reads. The sample has approximately 25,000 clones, about an eighth seen once. Sequenced sample: blood. These TCRs come from a female donor with papillary thyroid cancer or a benign thyroid nodule (not recorded which). Some clones in this sample may be carry-over from other donors' samples. Each CDR3 is given with its conserved first and last residue. The D gene is left open where the match is weak. A row's size may be missing; if present it is once, few, many or a size class.

v_gene	j_gene	abundance	d_gene	CDR3aa
TRBV2	TRBJ2-5	many	TRBD1	CASSSQGVGETQYF
TRBV3-1	TRBJ2-7	medium-sized	TRBD1	CASSNRDSVYYEQYF
TRBV9	TRBJ2-3	many	-	CASSLVGADTQYF
TRBV20-1	TRBJ1-1	once	TRBD1	CSARDMRGPDTEAFF
TRBV6-2/TRBV6-3	TRBJ2-7	medium-sized	TRBD2	CASRSSGTLGEQYF
TRBV10-3	TRBJ2-6	many	-	CAISESRAANGANVLTF
TRBV11-2	TRBJ2-3	many	TRBD1	CASSTRTGGADTQYF
TRBV5-1	TRBJ1-1	many	-	CASSSQGYTEAFF
TRBV28	TRBJ1-2	few	-	CASTRVGEGYGYTF
TRBV7-1	TRBJ2-7	many	-	CASSSGQGLWSSGGPYEQYF
TRBV19	TRBJ2-5	many	-	CASSIPGTYGKETQYF
TRBV6-6	TRBJ2-3	many	TRBD2	CASSYRGEVDTQYF
TRBV6-1	TRBJ1-2	many	-	CASSPGTQRGYTF
TRBV12-3/TRBV12-4	TRBJ2-1	-	-	CASRHLANNEQFF
TRBV5-4	TRBJ2-1	many	TRBD2	CASSGGLAGNEQFF
TRBV19	TRBJ1-6	medium-sized	-	CASSIGSSPLHF
TRBV25-1	TRBJ2-7	many	-	CASSEWSAGTYEQYF
TRBV11-1	TRBJ2-3	many	-	CASSLAQSSFRADTQYF
TRBV5-5	TRBJ1-1	many	-	CASSLEEGQSGNTEAFF
TRBV6-1	TRBJ1-2	many	TRBD1	CASSTQGASGSGYTF
TRBV30	TRBJ1-2	many	-	CAWTRGGPRYGYTF
TRBV4-1	TRBJ2-7	-	TRBD2	CASSQDWQPGLAASYEQYF
TRBV5-1	TRBJ2-2	many	-	CASSFEGRNTGELFF
TRBV6-1	TRBJ2-3	many	TRBD1	CASSARGPLDKGTQYF
TRBV7-8	TRBJ1-5	many	TRBD1	CASSLAGQQSQPQHF
TRBV29-1	TRBJ2-1	many	TRBD1	CSVEGVETGGVDEQFF
TRBV5-1	TRBJ2-5	many	-	CASSLLGVGGETQYF
TRBV5-6	TRBJ2-2	many	-	CASSAEWQGGVDTGELFF
TRBV6-5	TRBJ2-1	few	TRBD2	CASSSRASGSSYNEQFF
TRBV28	TRBJ1-2	few	-	CASSGRSRGRNYGYTF
TRBV2	TRBJ1-3	many	-	CATKEGDFGDTIYF
TRBV4-2	TRBJ2-7	many	-	CASSQVGSYEQYF
TRBV20-1	TRBJ2-3	many	-	CSAKLAHPSTDTQYF
TRBV4-2	TRBJ1-3	many	-	CASGRGLHLGNTIYF
TRBV28	TRBJ1-2	many	-	CASSLRTTDYGYTF
TRBV18	TRBJ1-2	many	-	CASSPRTANYGYTF
TRBV28	TRBJ2-5	-	-	CASNHRAGRRKTQYF